Listed below are T cell receptor beta chains from one sample, sequenced in a study of blood T cell repertoires in COVID-19. Method: immunoSEQ multiplex PCR; TCRdb's copy keeps in-frame clones and lacks some. The sample has 150,000 to 200,000 clones; around nine tenths are singletons. The material sequenced was peripheral blood. These receptors came from a man in his 70s with acute or convalescent COVID-19. Both conserved end residues are part of each CDR3.

>TRBV5-1|TRBJ2-1
CASSVGGYNEQFF
>TRBV2|TRBJ2-7
CASRQGFFYEQYF
>TRBV9|TRBJ2-2
CASSAPSQGHGELFF
>TRBV7-6|TRBJ2-2
CASSLHRELETGELFF
>TRBV28|TRBJ2-1
CASSRDRGQVDEQFF
>TRBV7-2|TRBJ2-1
CASSLGDPQGAFSYNEQFF
>TRBV19|TRBJ1-5
CASSIYRSEGQPQHF
>TRBV3-1/TRBV3-2|TRBJ2-6
CASSQGQGAAGANVLTF
>TRBV5-1|TRBJ2-3
CASSLEGALGDTQYF
>TRBV19|TRBJ2-5
CASSTLELAGGETQYF
>TRBV4-1|TRBJ2-1
CASRPAGGSYNEQFF
>TRBV6-1|TRBJ2-5
CASSEGQLGLETQYF
>TRBV19|TRBJ2-6
CASKTGRGANVLTF
>TRBV12-5|TRBJ2-3
CASGSGTGTTDTQYF
>TRBV2|TRBJ2-7
CASRDRGRRRDF
>TRBV10-3|TRBJ2-7
CAIGRSERYEQYF
>TRBV11-3|TRBJ1-3
CASSLETGVSFGNTIYF
>TRBV28|TRBJ2-7
CASSLSGSNYEQYF
>TRBV4-3|TRBJ1-3
CASSQETLGNTIYF
>TRBV5-4|TRBJ2-7
CASSPGLGLYEQYF
>TRBV28|TRBJ2-1
CASGQSEYNEQFF
>TRBV6-2/TRBV6-3|TRBJ1-5
CASSQGGSNQPQHF
>TRBV4-3|TRBJ1-4
CASSQGVMGRVDEKLFF
>TRBV6-2/TRBV6-3|TRBJ2-1
CASSYGPGGLEQFF
>TRBV7-9|TRBJ2-5
CASSRLGGRPQATQYF
>TRBV7-9|TRBJ1-2
CASSSPTGRNTF
>TRBV2|TRBJ1-4
CASSGVDSSPNEKLFF
>TRBV4-3|TRBJ1-3
CASSLPGRGNTIYF
>TRBV4-1|TRBJ1-5
CASSRTGADGNQPQHF
>TRBV5-1|TRBJ2-7
CASSFGGGHSYEQYF
>TRBV5-4|TRBJ2-1
CASSSPGYEQFF
>TRBV4-2|TRBJ2-1
CASSQSGLDNEQFF
>TRBV28|TRBJ2-3
CASSDRDTDTQYF
>TRBV9|TRBJ2-1
CASSVDPGGNEQFF
>TRBV7-2|TRBJ2-7
CASSLRSGKQDEQYF
>TRBV6-5|TRBJ1-1
CASSLPGGYTEAFF
>TRBV28|TRBJ2-5
CASSLSQGGETQYF
>TRBV29-1|TRBJ2-5
CSVGAGGLQETQYF
>TRBV27|TRBJ1-5
CASSPRTGTRPQHF
>TRBV4-1|TRBJ2-1
CASSRILAEQFF
>TRBV7-7|TRBJ2-3
CASSDPRGSTDTQYF
>TRBV11-2|TRBJ1-2
CASSRTGWYGYTF
>TRBV5-5|TRBJ2-7
CASRLQGKNNEQYF
>TRBV4-2|TRBJ2-3
CASSQGGAGPDTQYF
>TRBV28|TRBJ2-7
CASTLTAIPTKRYF
>TRBV2|TRBJ2-7
CASSEGFGFSYEQYF
>TRBV3-1/TRBV3-2|TRBJ1-6
CASSRASLAYNSPLHF
>TRBV6-5|TRBJ1-6
CASSFTPGSPLHF
>TRBV7-6|TRBJ2-3
CASSPEWGLGTDTQYF